A selection of T cell receptor beta chains follows, all from one sample in a study of blood T cell repertoires in COVID-19. The protocol was immunoSEQ multiplex PCR, while the TCRdb copy is restricted to in-frame clones and leaves out a portion. The sample consists of about 160,000 clones, about 85% of them appearing once. The sample was peripheral blood. The receptors here all came from a woman aged 50 to 60 with COVID-19, enrolled during active disease. The CDR3 runs from the conserved cysteine through the conserved F or W.

>TRBV5-6|TRBJ2-2
CASSSRWTGELFF
>TRBV7-9|TRBJ2-7
CASSPIYEQYF
>TRBV9|TRBJ1-2
CASSPRDRGNYTF
>TRBV29-1|TRBJ2-3
CSVERLVADTQYF
>TRBV11-2|TRBJ1-3
CASSLAGNTIYF
>TRBV19|TRBJ2-3
CASSNFVETDTQYF
>TRBV19|TRBJ2-3
CASSIVAAGRTDTQYF
>TRBV30|TRBJ1-3
CAWRTGGSGNTIYF
>TRBV9|TRBJ2-3
CASSAGLAVSTDTQYF
>TRBV9|TRBJ1-3
CASSVESGRNTIYF
>TRBV27|TRBJ1-6
CASSLERTVSNSPLHF
>TRBV2|TRBJ2-4
CASSPTTSGGSNIQYF
>TRBV7-2|TRBJ1-3
CASSSQGTLNGNTIYF
>TRBV2|TRBJ2-2
CASIPQGPTGELFF
>TRBV4-1|TRBJ2-7
CASSPGVPSDEQYF
>TRBV7-3|TRBJ2-3
CASSPHMAGSNPDTQYF
>TRBV6-6|TRBJ1-2
CASSYGQGVEGYTF
>TRBV5-4|TRBJ2-2
CASSPGQGNTGELFF
>TRBV19|TRBJ1-6
CASRLTGFSYNSPLHF
>TRBV7-9|TRBJ2-1
CASSLGLDYNEQFF
>TRBV7-9|TRBJ1-1
CASYRPGQGMNTEAFF
>TRBV14|TRBJ2-3
CASSQRISPIDTQYF
>TRBV30|TRBJ1-3
CACSVTSGNTIYF
>TRBV7-9|TRBJ1-3
CASSLLQGSGNTIYF
>TRBV6-1|TRBJ1-4
CASSVGQGATNEKLFF
>TRBV2|TRBJ2-7
CASSRQGEYEQYF
>TRBV19|TRBJ2-2
CASSPGLFTGELFF
>TRBV19|TRBJ2-2
CASTQSPGLALSAYTGELFF
>TRBV4-2|TRBJ2-1
CASSQFGSGGVVEQFF
>TRBV30|TRBJ1-1
CACYYTEAFF
>TRBV24-1|TRBJ2-3
CATSGASGVSTDTQYF
>TRBV3-1/TRBV3-2|TRBJ2-3
CASSQDNTDTQYF
>TRBV30|TRBJ2-3
CAWTSGLAGRGDTQYF
>TRBV19|TRBJ2-1
CASSTAVRTSGGANNEQFF
>TRBV24-1|TRBJ2-3
CATSATGRARDTQYF
>TRBV30|TRBJ2-7
CAWSGRGPSSYEQYF
>TRBV28|TRBJ2-7
CASSVTGTGRIYEQYF
>TRBV7-3|TRBJ2-5
CASSPTSGVAGQATQYF